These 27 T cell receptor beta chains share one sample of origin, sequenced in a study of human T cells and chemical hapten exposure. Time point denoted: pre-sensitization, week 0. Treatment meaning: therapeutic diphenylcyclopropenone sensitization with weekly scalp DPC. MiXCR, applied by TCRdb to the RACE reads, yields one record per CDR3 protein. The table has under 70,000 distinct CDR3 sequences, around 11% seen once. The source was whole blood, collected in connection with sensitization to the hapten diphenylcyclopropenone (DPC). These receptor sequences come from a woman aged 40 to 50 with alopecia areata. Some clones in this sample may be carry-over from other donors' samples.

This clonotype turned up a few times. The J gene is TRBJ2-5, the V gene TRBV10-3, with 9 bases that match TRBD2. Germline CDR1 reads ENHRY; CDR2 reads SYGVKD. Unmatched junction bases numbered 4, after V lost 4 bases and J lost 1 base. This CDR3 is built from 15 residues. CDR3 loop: CAISALAGFQETQYF. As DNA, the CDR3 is TGTGCCATCAGTGCGCTAGCGGGGTTCCAAGAGACCCAGTACTTC.

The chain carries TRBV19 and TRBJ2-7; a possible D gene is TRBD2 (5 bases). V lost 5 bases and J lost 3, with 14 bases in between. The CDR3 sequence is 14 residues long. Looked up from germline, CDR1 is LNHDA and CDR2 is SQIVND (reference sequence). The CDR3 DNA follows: TGTGCCAGTAGTCCACGGGGAGTTAACTACGAGCAGTACTTC. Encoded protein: CASSPRGVNYEQYF.

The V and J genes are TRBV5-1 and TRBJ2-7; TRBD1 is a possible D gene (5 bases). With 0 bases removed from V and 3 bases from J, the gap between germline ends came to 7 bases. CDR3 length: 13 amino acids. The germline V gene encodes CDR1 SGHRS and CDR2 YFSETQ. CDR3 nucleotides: TGCGCCAGCAGCTTGGAAGGGGTCTACGAGCAGTACTTC. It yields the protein CASSLEGVYEQYF.

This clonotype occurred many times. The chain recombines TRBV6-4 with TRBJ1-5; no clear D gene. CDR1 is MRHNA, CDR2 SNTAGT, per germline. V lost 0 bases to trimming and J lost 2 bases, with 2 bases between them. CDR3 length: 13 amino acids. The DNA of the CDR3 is TGTGCCAGCAGTGACTCAGGCAATCAGCCCCAGCATTTT. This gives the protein CASSDSGNQPQHF.

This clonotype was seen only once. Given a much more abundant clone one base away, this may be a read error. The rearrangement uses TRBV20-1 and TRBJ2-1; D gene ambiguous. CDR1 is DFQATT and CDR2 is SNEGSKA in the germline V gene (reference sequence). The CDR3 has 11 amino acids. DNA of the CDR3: TGCGGTGCTAGAGGTCCTAATGAGCAGTTCTTC. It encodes CGARGPNEQFF.

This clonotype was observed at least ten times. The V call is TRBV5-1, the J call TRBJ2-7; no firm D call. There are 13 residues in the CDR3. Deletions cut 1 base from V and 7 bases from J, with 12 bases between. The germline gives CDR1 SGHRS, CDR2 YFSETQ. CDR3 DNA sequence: TGCGCCAGCAGCTTGTCCGTTACTGGTGAGCAGTACTTC. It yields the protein CASSLSVTGEQYF.

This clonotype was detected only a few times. In DNA, the CDR3 is TGTGCCAGCAGTTTATCGGGGGCAGATACGCAGTATTTT. This codes for CASSLSGADTQYF. The chain combines TRBV28 with TRBJ2-3, with TRBD2 as a possible D gene (6 bases). Germline CDR1 reads MDHEN; CDR2 reads SYDVKM. V was pared by 1 base and J by 4 bases, with 6 bases between. The CDR3 sequence is 13 residues long.

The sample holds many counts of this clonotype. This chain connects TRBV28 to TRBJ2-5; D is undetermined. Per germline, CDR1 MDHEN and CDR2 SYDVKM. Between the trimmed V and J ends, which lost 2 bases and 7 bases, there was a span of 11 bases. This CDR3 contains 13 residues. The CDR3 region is CASSLRWPATQYF. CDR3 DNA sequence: TGTGCCAGCAGTTTAAGGTGGCCCGCGACCCAGTACTTC.

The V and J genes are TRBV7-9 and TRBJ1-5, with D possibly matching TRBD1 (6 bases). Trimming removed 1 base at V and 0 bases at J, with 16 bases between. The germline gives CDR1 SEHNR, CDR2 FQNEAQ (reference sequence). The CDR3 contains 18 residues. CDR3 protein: CASSLVIGGRNSNQPQHF. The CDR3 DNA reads TGTGCCAGCAGCTTAGTTATCGGGGGCAGAAATAGCAATCAGCCCCAGCATTTT.

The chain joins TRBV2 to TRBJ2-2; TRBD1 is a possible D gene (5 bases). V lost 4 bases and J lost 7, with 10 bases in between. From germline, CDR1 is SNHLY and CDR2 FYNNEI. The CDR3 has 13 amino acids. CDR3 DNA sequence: TGTGCCAGCAGTGGCAGGGTTGTCGGGGAGCTGTTTTTT. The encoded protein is CASSGRVVGELFF.

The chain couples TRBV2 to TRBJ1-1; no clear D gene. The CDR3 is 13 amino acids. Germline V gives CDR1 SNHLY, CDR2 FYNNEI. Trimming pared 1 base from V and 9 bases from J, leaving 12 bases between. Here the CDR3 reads CASSEEQHLQAFF. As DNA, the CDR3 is TGTGCCAGCAGTGAAGAACAGCACTTACAAGCTTTCTTT.

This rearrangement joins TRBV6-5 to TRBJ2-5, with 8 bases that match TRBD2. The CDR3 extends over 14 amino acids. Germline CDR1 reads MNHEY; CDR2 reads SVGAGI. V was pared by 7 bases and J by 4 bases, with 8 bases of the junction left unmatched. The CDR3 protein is CASTRGGARETQYF. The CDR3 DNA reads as TGTGCCAGCACCCGGGGGGGGGCGCGAGAGACCCAGTACTTC.

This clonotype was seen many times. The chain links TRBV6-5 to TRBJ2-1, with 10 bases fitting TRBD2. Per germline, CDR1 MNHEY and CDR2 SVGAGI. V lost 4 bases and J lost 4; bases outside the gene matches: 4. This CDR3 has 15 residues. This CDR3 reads CASSSLAGAYNEQFF. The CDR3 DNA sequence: TGTGCCAGCAGTTCCCTAGCGGGAGCATACAATGAGCAGTTCTTC.

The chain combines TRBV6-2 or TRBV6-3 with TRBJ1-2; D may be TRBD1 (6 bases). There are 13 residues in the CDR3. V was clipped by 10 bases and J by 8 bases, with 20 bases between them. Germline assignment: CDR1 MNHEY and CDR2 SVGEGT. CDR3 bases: TGTGCCACCTCGGACAGCATCCAACGGGGCTACACCTTC. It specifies CATSDSIQRGYTF.

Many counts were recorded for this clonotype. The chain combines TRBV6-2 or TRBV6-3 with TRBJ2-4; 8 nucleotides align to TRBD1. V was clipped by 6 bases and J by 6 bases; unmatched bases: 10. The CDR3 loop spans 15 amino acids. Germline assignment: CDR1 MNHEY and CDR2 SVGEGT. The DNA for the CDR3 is TGTGCCAGCAGAGATCTCAGGGGGCGGTTAAACATTCAGTACTTC. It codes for CASRDLRGRLNIQYF.

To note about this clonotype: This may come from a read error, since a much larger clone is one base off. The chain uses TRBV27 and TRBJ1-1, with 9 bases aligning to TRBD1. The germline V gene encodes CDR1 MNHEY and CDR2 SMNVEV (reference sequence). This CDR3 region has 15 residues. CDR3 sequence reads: CASSLEGQGLTEALF. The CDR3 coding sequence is TGTGCCAGCAGTCTCGAGGGACAGGGTTTGACTGAAGCTTTGTTT.

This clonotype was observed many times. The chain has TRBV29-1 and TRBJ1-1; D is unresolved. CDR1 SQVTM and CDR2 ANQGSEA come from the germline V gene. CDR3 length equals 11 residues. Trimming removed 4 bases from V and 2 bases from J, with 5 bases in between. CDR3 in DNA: TGCAGCGTTGCCCGTAACACTGAAGCTTTCTTT. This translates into CSVARNTEAFF. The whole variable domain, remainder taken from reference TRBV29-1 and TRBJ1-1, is SAVISQKPSRDICQRGTSLTIQCQVDSQVTMMFWYRQQPGQSLTLIATANQGSEATYESGFVIDKFPISRPNLTFSTLTVSNMSPEDSSIYLCSVARNTEAFFGQGTRLTVV.

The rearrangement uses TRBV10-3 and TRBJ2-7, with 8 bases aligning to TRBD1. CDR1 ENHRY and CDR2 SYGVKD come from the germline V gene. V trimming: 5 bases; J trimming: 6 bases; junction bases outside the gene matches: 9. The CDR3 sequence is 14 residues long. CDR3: CAISLQGEVGEQYF. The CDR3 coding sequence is TGTGCCATCAGTCTACAGGGGGAGGTAGGCGAGCAGTACTTC.

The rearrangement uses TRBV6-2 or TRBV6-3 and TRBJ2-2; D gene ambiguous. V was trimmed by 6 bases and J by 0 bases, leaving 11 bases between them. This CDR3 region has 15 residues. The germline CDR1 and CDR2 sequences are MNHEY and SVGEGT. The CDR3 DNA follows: TGTGCCAGCAGCCGTGCCTCTGCGAACACCGGGGAGCTGTTTTTT. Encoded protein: CASSRASANTGELFF.

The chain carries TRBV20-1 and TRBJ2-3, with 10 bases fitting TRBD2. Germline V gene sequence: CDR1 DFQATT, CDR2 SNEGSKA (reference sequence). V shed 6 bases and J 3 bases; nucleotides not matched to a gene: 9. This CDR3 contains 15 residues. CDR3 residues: CSAHPPSGRTDTQYF. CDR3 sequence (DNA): TGCAGTGCCCACCCCCCTAGCGGGAGAACAGATACGCAGTATTTT.

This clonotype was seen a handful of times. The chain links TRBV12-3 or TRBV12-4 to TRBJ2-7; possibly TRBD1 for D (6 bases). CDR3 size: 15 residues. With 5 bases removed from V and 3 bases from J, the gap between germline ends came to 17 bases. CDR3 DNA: TGTGCCAGCAGTCCGACCTCCGGGACAAGCTACGAGCAGTACTTC. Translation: CASSPTSGTSYEQYF.

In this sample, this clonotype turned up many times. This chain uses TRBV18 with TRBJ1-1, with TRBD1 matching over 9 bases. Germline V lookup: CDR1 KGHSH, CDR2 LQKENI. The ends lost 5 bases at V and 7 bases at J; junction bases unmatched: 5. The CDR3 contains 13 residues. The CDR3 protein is CASSLGQGLEAFF. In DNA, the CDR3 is TGTGCCAGCTCATTGGGACAGGGCCTTGAAGCTTTCTTT.

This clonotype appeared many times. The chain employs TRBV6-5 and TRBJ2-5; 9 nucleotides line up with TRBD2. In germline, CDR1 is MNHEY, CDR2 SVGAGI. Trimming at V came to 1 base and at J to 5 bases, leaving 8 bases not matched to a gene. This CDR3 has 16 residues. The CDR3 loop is CASSYFPGTSWETQYF. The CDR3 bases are TGTGCCAGCAGTTACTTTCCCGGGACTAGCTGGGAGACCCAGTACTTC.

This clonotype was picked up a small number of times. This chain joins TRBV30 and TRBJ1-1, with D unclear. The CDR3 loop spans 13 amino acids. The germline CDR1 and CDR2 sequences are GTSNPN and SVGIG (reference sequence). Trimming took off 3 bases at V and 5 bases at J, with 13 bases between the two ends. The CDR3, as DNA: TGTGCCTGGAGAGTACGTTGGGGAACTGAAGCTTTCTTT. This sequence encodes CAWRVRWGTEAFF.

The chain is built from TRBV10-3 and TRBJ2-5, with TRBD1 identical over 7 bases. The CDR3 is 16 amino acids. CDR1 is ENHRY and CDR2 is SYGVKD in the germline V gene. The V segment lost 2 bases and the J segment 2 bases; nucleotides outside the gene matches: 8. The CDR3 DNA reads TGTGCCATCAGTGAGACCGCGAGGGGGCAGCAAGAGACCCAGTACTTC. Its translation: CAISETARGQQETQYF.

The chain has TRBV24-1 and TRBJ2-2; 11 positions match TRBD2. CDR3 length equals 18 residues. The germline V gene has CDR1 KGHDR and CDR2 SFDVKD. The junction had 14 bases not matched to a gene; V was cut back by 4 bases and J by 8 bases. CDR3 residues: CATSDPLGSGRAGGELFF. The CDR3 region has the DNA TGTGCCACCAGTGACCCTCTTGGTAGCGGGAGGGCCGGAGGGGAGCTGTTTTTT.

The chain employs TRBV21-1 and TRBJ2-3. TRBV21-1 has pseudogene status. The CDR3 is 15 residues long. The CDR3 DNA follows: TGTGCCAGCAGCAAAGCCCCGTTACCCACAGATACGCAGTATTTT. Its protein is CASSKAPLPTDTQYF.